These T cell receptor beta chains were read from a single sample in a study of cytomegalovirus exposure and HLA in healthy donors. Libraries were prepared by immunoSEQ multiplex PCR; TCRdb keeps only in-frame clonotypes and omits some of them. This table has about 200,000 clones, around 85% appearing once. Sequencing was carried out using PBMCs. These receptors all stem from a man between 18 and 29 years old in good health and CMV-seronegative. The CDR3 runs from the conserved cysteine through the conserved F or W. Each record gives: D gene, V gene, clone size, J gene, CDR3 protein, CDR3 DNA. A D gene is named only where the DNA matches it firmly. Clone size is not always given. Where it is, it says once, few, many or a class for expanded clones.

>-|TRBV18|-|TRBJ2-2
CASSRQKNTGELFF
TGTGCCAGCTCACGACAGAAGAACACCGGGGAGCTGTTTTTT
>-|TRBV11-3|-|TRBJ2-4
CASSLRVSKNIQYF
TGTGCCAGCAGCTTACGGGTTTCCAAAAACATTCAGTACTTC
>TRBD2|TRBV4-3|-|TRBJ2-7
CASSQDPRPISSGGVSYEQYF
TGCGCCAGCAGCCAAGATCCACGCCCGATATCCAGCGGGGGCGTCTCCTACGAGCAGTACTTC
>-|TRBV7-9|-|TRBJ1-4
CASSLGRGSEKLFF
TGTGCCAGCAGCTTAGGACGGGGGAGTGAAAAACTGTTTTTT
>-|TRBV4-3|few|TRBJ1-1
CASSRSEVNTEAFF
TGCGCCAGCAGCCGAAGTGAGGTGAACACTGAAGCTTTCTTT
>TRBD2|TRBV29-1|-|TRBJ2-1
CSVEGGGSYNEQFF
TGCAGCGTTGAGGGCGGGGGATCCTACAATGAGCAGTTCTTC
>-|TRBV4-3|-|TRBJ1-1
CASSQDFSSGGDTEAFF
TGCGCCAGCAGCCAAGATTTCTCATCGGGGGGTGACACTGAAGCTTTCTTT
>-|TRBV6-6|-|TRBJ2-3
CASSLSDTQYF
TGTGCCAGCAGTCTTTCAGATACGCAGTATTTT
>-|TRBV7-8|-|TRBJ1-1
CASSQSLPGTEAFF
TGTGCCAGCAGCCAGTCTCTCCCGGGGACAGAAGCTTTCTTT
>TRBD1|TRBV19|-|TRBJ1-6
CASSFRTGRTSPPHF
TGTGCCAGTAGTTTTCGGACAGGGCGTACCTCACCCCCCCACTTT
>-|TRBV5-1|-|TRBJ1-1
CASTPGTGMNTEAFF
TGCGCCAGCACGCCGGGAACAGGGATGAACACTGAAGCTTTCTTT
>-|TRBV7-9|few|TRBJ2-7
CASSLGPGWGEQYF
TGTGCCAGCAGCTTAGGTCCAGGGTGGGGCGAGCAGTACTTC
>-|TRBV5-1|few|TRBJ2-3
CASSLYQGTDTQYF
TGCGCCAGCAGCTTGTACCAGGGCACAGATACGCAGTATTTT
>TRBD1|TRBV5-8|-|TRBJ2-7
CASSLLQGAGYEQYF
TGTGCCAGCAGCTTGCTACAGGGGGCAGGATACGAGCAGTACTTC
>-|TRBV6-6|-|TRBJ1-1
CASSYSRTEAFF
TGTGCCAGCAGTTACTCGAGGACTGAAGCTTTCTTT
>TRBD1|TRBV27|-|TRBJ1-5
CASSDDRVDQPQHF
TGTGCCAGCAGCGATGACAGGGTGGATCAGCCCCAGCATTTT
>TRBD1|TRBV6-5|once|TRBJ1-1
CASSRRTGYTEAFF
TGTGCCAGCAGCCGTAGGACAGGGTACACTGAAGCTTTCTTT
>-|TRBV19|once|TRBJ2-5
CASSQDGGPRETQYF
TGTGCCAGTAGCCAAGATGGCGGCCCGCGGGAGACCCAGTACTTC
>-|TRBV5-6|-|TRBJ2-3
CASSWGSEDTQYF
TGTGCCAGCAGCTGGGGTAGCGAAGATACGCAGTATTTT
>-|TRBV5-5|-|TRBJ1-5
CASSLSYGLNQPQHF
TGTGCCAGCAGCTTATCGTACGGTCTCAATCAGCCCCAGCATTTT
>-|TRBV7-2|-|TRBJ1-2
CASSPGLYGYTF
TGTGCCAGCAGCCCCGGGTTATATGGCTACACCTTC
>TRBD1|TRBV28|-|TRBJ1-2
CASIAGQGNYGYTF
TGTGCCAGCATTGCCGGACAGGGTAACTATGGCTACACCTTC
>-|TRBV7-2|-|TRBJ2-7
CASSSNYPDSEAQYF
TGTGCCAGCAGCTCCAACTACCCGGACTCGGAGGCGCAGTACTTC
>-|TRBV5-5|-|TRBJ2-2
CASSSAAPTANTGELFF
TGTGCCAGCAGCTCGGCGGCCCCGACAGCGAACACCGGGGAGCTGTTTTTT
>TRBD1|TRBV19|-|TRBJ2-3
CASNKDRDTDTQYF
TGTGCCAGTAACAAAGACAGGGACACAGATACGCAGTATTTT
>-|TRBV9|-|TRBJ2-3
CASSVGRGLDTQYF
TGTGCCAGCAGCGTAGGGCGGGGGCTAGATACGCAGTATTTT
>TRBD1|TRBV10-3|-|TRBJ2-2
CAIRGVYRGSDTGELFF
TGTGCCATCAGGGGAGTCTACAGGGGGAGCGACACCGGGGAGCTGTTTTTT
>-|TRBV2|-|TRBJ1-1
CASTLGGGPNTEAFF
TGTGCCAGCACCCTAGGGGGGGGGCCGAACACTGAAGCTTTCTTT
>TRBD2|TRBV12-5|-|TRBJ2-7
CASGLVGGLAVLYEQYF
TGTGCTAGTGGTTTGGTAGGAGGGCTAGCGGTACTCTACGAGCAGTACTTC
>-|TRBV4-3|-|TRBJ2-5
CASSQDLRTQYF
TGCGCCAGCAGCCAAGATCTACGGACCCAGTACTTC
>-|TRBV7-8|-|TRBJ1-1
CASTGTTGNTEAFF
TGTGCCAGCACCGGGACGACAGGGAACACTGAAGCTTTCTTT
>-|TRBV4-1|-|TRBJ2-5
CASSQVAPQREQYF
TGCGCCAGCAGCCAAGTTGCTCCCCAGAGGGAGCAGTACTTC
>TRBD1|TRBV9|-|TRBJ2-3
CASSVRTGGGTDTQYF
TGTGCCAGCAGCGTAAGGACAGGGGGAGGCACAGATACGCAGTATTTT
>TRBD2|TRBV6-1|-|TRBJ2-7
CASSAGGLAGGEQYF
TGTGCCAGCAGTGCCGGCGGACTAGCGGGAGGCGAGCAGTACTTC
>TRBD1|TRBV5-5|-|TRBJ2-1
CASSFTGQSEQFF
TGTGCCAGCAGCTTTACGGGACAGAGTGAGCAGTTCTTC
>TRBD1|TRBV19|-|TRBJ2-1
CASSTPGQGSYNEQLF
TGTGCCAGTAGTACGCCGGGACAGGGGTCCTACAATGAGCAGCTCTTC
>-|TRBV30|-|TRBJ1-2
CAWRGRGSNYGYTF
TGTGCCTGGAGGGGTCGGGGTTCTAACTATGGCTACACCTTC
>TRBD2|TRBV5-4|-|TRBJ2-1
CASSRGLAGAGVEQFF
TGTGCCAGCAGCAGGGGCCTAGCGGGGGCCGGGGTTGAGCAGTTCTTC
>-|TRBV18|-|TRBJ1-5
CASSPGQSYQPQHF
TGTGCCAGCTCACCGGGCCAGAGCTATCAGCCCCAGCATTTT
>TRBD1|TRBV5-1|-|TRBJ1-2
CASSMSGQGAWGYTF
TGCGCCAGCAGCATGAGCGGACAGGGGGCTTGGGGCTACACCTTC
>-|TRBV7-2|-|TRBJ1-6
CASSLAGPPNSPLHF
TGTGCCAGCAGCTTAGCGGGGCCCCCAAATTCACCCCTCCACTTT
>-|TRBV14|-|TRBJ2-2
CAILAGGELFF
TGTGCCATCCTGGCGGGCGGGGAGCTGTTTTTT
>TRBD2|TRBV7-9|-|TRBJ2-7
CASSLMGGDYEQYF
TGTGCCAGCAGCTTAATGGGAGGGGACTACGAGCAGTACTTC
>TRBD1|TRBV11-2|few|TRBJ1-2
CASSQGTAYGYTF
TGTGCCAGCAGCCAAGGGACAGCCTATGGCTACACCTTC
>-|TRBV7-8|few|TRBJ2-2
CASSQGFPGELFF
TGTGCCAGCAGCCAGGGATTCCCGGGGGAGCTGTTTTTT
>-|TRBV4-3|-|TRBJ2-6
CASSQEEGSGANVLTF
TGCGCCAGCAGCCAAGAAGAGGGCTCTGGGGCCAACGTCCTGACTTTC
>TRBD2|TRBV2|-|TRBJ2-7
CASKWDGLAGNEQYF
TGTGCCAGCAAGTGGGACGGACTAGCGGGAAATGAGCAGTACTTC
>-|TRBV7-9|once|TRBJ1-1
CASSLGAQTEAFF
TGTGCCAGCAGCTTAGGGGCTCAAACTGAAGCTTTCTTT
>-|TRBV28|-|TRBJ1-1
CASSLGGADTEAFF
TGTGCCAGCAGTTTGGGGGGGGCAGACACTGAAGCTTTCTTT
>TRBD1|TRBV7-9|few|TRBJ1-1
CASSLVTGLTEAFF
TGTGCCAGCAGCTTAGTGACAGGGCTCACTGAAGCTTTCTTT
>-|TRBV7-2|few|TRBJ1-2
CASSPVGRTYGYTF
TGTGCCAGCAGCCCGGTAGGGAGAACTTATGGCTACACCTTC
>TRBD2|TRBV5-4|-|TRBJ2-7
CASSLRLAGAYEQYF
TGTGCCAGCAGCTTGCGACTAGCGGGGGCCTACGAGCAGTACTTC
>-|TRBV6-1|few|TRBJ1-2
CASTPGGADYGYTF
TGTGCCAGCACCCCGGGAGGGGCAGACTATGGCTACACCTTC
>-|TRBV7-9|-|TRBJ2-1
CASSGAGRNEQFF
TGTGCCAGCAGCGGGGCTGGGCGGAATGAGCAGTTCTTC
>TRBD2|TRBV4-3|few|TRBJ2-7
CASSQGLAGTSSSYEQYF
TGCGCCAGCAGCCAAGGACTAGCGGGCACCTCGAGCTCCTACGAGCAGTACTTC
>-|TRBV5-1|-|TRBJ2-7
CASRPTGFYEQYF
TGCGCCAGCAGACCGACAGGTTTCTACGAGCAGTACTTC
>-|TRBV7-8|-|TRBJ1-1
CASSLALFSANTEAFF
TGTGCCAGCAGCTTAGCTCTTTTCAGCGCGAACACTGAAGCTTTCTTT